These 4 T cell receptor beta chains share one sample of origin, sequenced in a study of blood T cell repertoires in COVID-19. Sequencing was performed with immunoSEQ multiplex PCR; in TCRdb, only in-frame clones are kept and a portion is missing. The sample yields under 350,000 clones, 85% seen once. Sample: peripheral blood. These receptors were taken from a human donor in a cohort sampled during active COVID-19.

This clone has just a few counts. This chain joins TRBV3-1 (or the pseudogene TRBV3-2) and TRBJ2-5; TRBD1 matches at 9 bases. J lost 6 bases, V lost 1 base, and 9 bases had no gene match. CDR3 length equals 16 residues. The germline CDR1 and CDR2 sequences are LGHDT and YNNKEL (reference sequence). Here the CDR3 reads CASSQAPRDRVQTQYF. The CDR3 DNA follows: TGTGCCAGCAGCCAAGCCCCCCGGGACAGGGTTCAGACCCAGTACTTC.

The rearrangement uses TRBV6-5 and TRBJ2-3, with TRBD2 matching 10 bases. Germline V gene sequence: CDR1 MNHEY, CDR2 SVGAGI. The CDR3 consists of 15 residues. Trimming cost V 5 bases and J 9 bases; bases outside gene matches: 11. The CDR3 here is CASSPGLAVASTQYF. The CDR3 DNA reads as TGTGCCAGCAGTCCAGGACTAGCGGTAGCTTCGACGCAGTATTTT.

The rearrangement joins TRBV4-1 to TRBJ2-1; D is unclear. Trimming removed 0 bases at V and 12 bases at J, with 18 bases between. In germline, CDR1 is MGHRA, CDR2 YSYEKL. The CDR3 extends over 15 amino acids. Here the CDR3 DNA reads TGCGCCAGCAGCCAAGATCGCACGAACAGTTCCCCGCAGTTCTTC. Its translation is CASSQDRTNSSPQFF.

The chain combines TRBV5-8 with TRBJ2-3; 9 nucleotides match TRBD1. CDR1 is SGHTS and CDR2 is YDEGEE in the germline V gene. V trimming: 6 bases; J trimming: 4 bases; junction bases outside the gene matches: 12. CDR3 length: 16 amino acids. The CDR3: CASTKLGTGRSDTQYF. CDR3 in DNA: TGTGCCAGCACCAAACTTGGGACAGGGCGATCAGATACGCAGTATTTT.